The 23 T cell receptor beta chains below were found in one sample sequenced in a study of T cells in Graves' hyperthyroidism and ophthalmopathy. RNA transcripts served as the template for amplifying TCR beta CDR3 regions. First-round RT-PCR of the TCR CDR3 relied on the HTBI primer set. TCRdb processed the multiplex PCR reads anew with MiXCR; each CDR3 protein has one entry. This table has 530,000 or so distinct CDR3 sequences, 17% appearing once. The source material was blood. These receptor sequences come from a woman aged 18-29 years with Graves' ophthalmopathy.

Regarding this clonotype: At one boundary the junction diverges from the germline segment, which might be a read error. In nucleotides, the CDR3 is TGTGCCAGCAGCCTGGGGGCAGGCACCTATGGCTACGCCTTC. This translates into CASSLGAGTYGYAF. The chain employs TRBV28 and TRBJ1-2; a possible D gene is TRBD1 (6 bases). Germline V CDR1 and CDR2: MDHEN, SYDVKM. The CDR3 covers 14 residues.

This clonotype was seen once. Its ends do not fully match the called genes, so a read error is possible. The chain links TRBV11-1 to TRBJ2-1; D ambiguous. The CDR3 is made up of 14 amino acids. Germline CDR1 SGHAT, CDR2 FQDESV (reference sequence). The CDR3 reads CASSHQRLGNEQFF. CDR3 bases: TGCGCCAGCAGCCACCAGAGATTGGGTAATGAGCAGTTCTTC.

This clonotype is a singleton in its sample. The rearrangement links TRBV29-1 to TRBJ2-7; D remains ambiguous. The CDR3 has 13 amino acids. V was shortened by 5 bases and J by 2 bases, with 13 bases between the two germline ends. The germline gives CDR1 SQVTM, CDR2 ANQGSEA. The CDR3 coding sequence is TGCAGCGTTCAAACAGACGACACCTACGAGCAGTACTTC. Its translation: CSVQTDDTYEQYF.

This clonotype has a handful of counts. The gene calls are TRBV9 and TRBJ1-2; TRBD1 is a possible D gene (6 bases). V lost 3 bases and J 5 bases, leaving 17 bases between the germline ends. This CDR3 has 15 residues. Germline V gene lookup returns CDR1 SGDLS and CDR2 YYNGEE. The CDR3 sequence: CASSAGGTGFYGYTF. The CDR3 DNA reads TGTGCCAGCAGCGCTGGAGGTACAGGGTTTTATGGCTACACCTTC.

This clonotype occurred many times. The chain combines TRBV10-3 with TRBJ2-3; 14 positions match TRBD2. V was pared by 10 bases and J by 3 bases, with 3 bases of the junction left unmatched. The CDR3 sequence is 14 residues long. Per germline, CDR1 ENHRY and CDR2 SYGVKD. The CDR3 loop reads CATRTSGGTDTQYF. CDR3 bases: TGTGCCACCAGGACTAGCGGGGGGACAGATACGCAGTATTTT.

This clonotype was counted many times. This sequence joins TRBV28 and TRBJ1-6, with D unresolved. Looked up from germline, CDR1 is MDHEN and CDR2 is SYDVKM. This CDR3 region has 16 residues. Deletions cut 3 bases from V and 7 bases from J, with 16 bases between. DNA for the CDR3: TGTGCCAGCAGTTTCCCAGCCAGGACCCAGAATTCACCCCTCCACTTT. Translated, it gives CASSFPARTQNSPLHF.

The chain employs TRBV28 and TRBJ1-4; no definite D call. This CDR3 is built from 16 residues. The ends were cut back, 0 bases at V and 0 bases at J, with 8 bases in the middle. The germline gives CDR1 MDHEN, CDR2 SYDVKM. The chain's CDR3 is CASSLWSRATNEKLFF. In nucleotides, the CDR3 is TGTGCCAGCAGTTTATGGAGTCGGGCAACTAATGAAAAACTGTTTTTT.

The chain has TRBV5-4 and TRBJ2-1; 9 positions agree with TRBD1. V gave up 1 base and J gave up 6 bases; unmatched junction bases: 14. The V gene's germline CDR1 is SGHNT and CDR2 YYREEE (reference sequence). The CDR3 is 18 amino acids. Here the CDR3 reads CASSLIGQGQGPRNEQFF. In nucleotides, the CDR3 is TGTGCCAGCAGCTTGATAGGTCAAGGACAGGGGCCACGCAATGAGCAGTTCTTC.

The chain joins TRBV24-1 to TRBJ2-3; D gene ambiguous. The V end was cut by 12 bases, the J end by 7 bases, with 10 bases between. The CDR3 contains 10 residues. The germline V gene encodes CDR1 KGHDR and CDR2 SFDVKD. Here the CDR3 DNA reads TGTGCCCCACGGCACAATACGCAGTATTTT. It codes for CAPRHNTQYF.

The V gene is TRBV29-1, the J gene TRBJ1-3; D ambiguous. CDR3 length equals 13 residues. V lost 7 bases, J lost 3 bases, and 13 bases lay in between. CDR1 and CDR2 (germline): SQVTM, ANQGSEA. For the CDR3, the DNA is TGCAGCGGAGAGGGTGCAGGTGGAAACACCATATATTTT. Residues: CSGEGAGGNTIYF.

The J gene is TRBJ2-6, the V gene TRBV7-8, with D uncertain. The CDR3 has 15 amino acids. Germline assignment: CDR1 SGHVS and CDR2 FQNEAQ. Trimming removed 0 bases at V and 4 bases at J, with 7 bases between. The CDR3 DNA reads TGTGCCAGCAGCTTAGCAGGGAACGGGGCCAACGTCCTGACTTTC. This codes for CASSLAGNGANVLTF.

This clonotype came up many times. The CDR3 bases are TGCAGTGCTAGAACTGGACTAAACCCCTACAATGAGCAGTTCTTC. This translates into CSARTGLNPYNEQFF. The chain uses TRBV20-1 and TRBJ2-1; the D gene is possibly TRBD2 (6 bases). Trimming cost V 2 bases and J 2 bases, with 13 bases left between them. CDR1 and CDR2 from the germline V gene are DFQATT and SNEGSKA (reference sequence). This CDR3 contains 15 residues.

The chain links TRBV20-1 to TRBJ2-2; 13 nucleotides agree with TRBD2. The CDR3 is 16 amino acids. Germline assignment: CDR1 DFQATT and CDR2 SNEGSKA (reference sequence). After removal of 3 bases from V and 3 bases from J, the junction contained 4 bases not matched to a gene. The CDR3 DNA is TGCAGTGCTAGGGGACTAGCGGGAAGGGACACCGGGGAGCTGTTTTTT. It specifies CSARGLAGRDTGELFF.

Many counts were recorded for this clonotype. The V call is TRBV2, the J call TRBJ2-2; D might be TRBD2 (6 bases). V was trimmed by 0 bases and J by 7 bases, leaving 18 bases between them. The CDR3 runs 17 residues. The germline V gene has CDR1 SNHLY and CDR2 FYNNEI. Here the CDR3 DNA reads TGTGCCAGCAGTGAAGCGCTTCCTTTTGCGGGGATCGGGGAGCTGTTTTTT. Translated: CASSEALPFAGIGELFF.

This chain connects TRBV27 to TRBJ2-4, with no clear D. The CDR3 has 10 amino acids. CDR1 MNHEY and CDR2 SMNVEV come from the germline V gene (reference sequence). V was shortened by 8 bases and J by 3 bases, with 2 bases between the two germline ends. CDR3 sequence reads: CASLKNIQYF. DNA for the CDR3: TGTGCCAGCCTCAAAAACATTCAGTACTTC.

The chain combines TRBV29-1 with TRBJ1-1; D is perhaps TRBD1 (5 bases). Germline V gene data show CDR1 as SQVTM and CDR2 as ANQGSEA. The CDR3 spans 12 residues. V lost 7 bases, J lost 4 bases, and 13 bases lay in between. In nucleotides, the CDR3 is TGCAGCGAGCTCGAGGGGAGCACTGAAGCTTTCTTT. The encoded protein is CSELEGSTEAFF.

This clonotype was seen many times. CDR3: CASTPTGHTEAFF. CDR3 in DNA: TGTGCCAGCACCCCTACGGGGCACACTGAAGCTTTCTTT. This chain uses TRBV5-6 with TRBJ1-1, with a possible D match to TRBD1 (5 bases). The CDR3 spans 13 residues. The V end was cut by 6 bases, the J end by 3 bases, with 12 bases between. The germline CDR1 and CDR2 sequences are SGHDT and YYEEEE.

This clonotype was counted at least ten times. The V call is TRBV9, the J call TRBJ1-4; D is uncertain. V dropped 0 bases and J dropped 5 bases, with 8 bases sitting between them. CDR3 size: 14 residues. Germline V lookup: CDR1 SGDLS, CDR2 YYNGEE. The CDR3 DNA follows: TGTGCCAGCAGCGTAGGAGGAGCGAATGAAAAACTGTTTTTT. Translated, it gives CASSVGGANEKLFF.

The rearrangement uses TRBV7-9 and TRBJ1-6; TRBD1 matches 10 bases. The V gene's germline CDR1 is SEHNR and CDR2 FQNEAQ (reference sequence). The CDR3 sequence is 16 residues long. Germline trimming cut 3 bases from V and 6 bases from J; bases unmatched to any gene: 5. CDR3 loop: CASSFHRDRGNSPLHF. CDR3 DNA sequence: TGTGCCAGCAGCTTTCATCGGGACAGGGGTAATTCACCCCTCCACTTT. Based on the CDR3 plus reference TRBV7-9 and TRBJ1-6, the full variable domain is DTGVSQNPRHKITKRGQNVTFRCDPISEHNRLYWYRQTLGQGPEFLTYFQNEAQLEKSRLLSDRFSAERPKGSFSTLEIQRTEQGDSAMYLCASSFHRDRGNSPLHFGNGTRLTVT.

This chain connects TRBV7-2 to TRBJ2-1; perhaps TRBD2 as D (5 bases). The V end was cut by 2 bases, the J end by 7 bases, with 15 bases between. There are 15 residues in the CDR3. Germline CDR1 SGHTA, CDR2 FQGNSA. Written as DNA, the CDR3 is TGTGCCAGCAGCTTAAATCGGGTTAGCGATAATGAGCAGTTCTTC. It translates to CASSLNRVSDNEQFF.

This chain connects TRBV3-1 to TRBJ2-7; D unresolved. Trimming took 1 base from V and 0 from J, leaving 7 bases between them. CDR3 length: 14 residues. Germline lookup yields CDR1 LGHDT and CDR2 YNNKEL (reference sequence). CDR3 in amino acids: CASSQGPTSYEQYF. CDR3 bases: TGTGCCAGCAGCCAAGGACCGACCTCCTACGAGCAGTACTTC.

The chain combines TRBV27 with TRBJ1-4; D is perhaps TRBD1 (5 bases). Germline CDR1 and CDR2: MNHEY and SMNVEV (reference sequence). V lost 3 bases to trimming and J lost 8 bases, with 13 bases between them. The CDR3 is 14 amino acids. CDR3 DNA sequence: TGTGCCAGCAGTTTCGGGACGGCCTACGAAAAACTGTTTTTT. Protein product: CASSFGTAYEKLFF.

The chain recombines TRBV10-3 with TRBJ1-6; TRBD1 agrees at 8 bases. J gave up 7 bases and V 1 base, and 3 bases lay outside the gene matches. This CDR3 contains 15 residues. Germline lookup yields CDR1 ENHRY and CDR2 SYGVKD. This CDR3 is CAISELDRGNSPLHF. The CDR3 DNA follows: TGTGCCATCAGTGAGTTAGACAGGGGAAATTCACCCCTCCACTTT.